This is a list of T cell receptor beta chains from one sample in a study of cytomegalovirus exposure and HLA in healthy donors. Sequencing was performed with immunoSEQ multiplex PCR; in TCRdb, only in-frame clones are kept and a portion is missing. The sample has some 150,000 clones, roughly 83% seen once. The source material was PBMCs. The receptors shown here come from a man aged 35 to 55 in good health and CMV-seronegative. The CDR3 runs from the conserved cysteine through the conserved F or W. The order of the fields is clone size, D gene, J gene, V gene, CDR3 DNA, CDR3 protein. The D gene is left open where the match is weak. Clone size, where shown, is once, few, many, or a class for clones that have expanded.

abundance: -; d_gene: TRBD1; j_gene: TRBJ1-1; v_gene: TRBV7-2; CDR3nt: TGTGCCAGTGGACAGGGTGGTACTGAAGCTTTCTTT; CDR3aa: CASGQGGTEAFF
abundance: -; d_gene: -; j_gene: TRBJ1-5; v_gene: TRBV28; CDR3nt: TGTGCCAGCAGTTCCCTGGGGGGGCTAAATCAGCCCCAGCATTTT; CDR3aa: CASSSLGGLNQPQHF
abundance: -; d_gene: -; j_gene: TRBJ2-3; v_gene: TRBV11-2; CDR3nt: TGTGCCAGCAGCCCAATCACAGATACGCAGTATTTT; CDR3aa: CASSPITDTQYF
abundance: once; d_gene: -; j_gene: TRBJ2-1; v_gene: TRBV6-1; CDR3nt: TGTGCCGGGGGAGGTGTGGCGGGGACCTACAATGAGCAGTTCTTC; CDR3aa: CAGGGVAGTYNEQFF
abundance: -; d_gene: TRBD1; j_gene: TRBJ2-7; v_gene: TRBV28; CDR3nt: TGTGCCAGCAGCCGGGACAGGGTCCCCTACGAGCAGTACTTC; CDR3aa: CASSRDRVPYEQYF
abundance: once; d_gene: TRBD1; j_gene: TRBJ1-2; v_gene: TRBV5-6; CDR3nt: TGTGCCAGCAGCTTGGAGGGACAGGGCGCTAACTATGGCTACACCTTC; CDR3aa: CASSLEGQGANYGYTF
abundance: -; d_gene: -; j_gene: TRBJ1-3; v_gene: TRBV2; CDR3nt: TGTGCCAGCAGTGCGACAGTCGGAAACACCATATATTTT; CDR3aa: CASSATVGNTIYF
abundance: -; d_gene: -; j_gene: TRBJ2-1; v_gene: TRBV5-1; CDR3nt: TGCGCCAGCAGCTTGGGCACGGGACTCCGATTAAGCTCCTACAATGAGCAGTTCTTC; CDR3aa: CASSLGTGLRLSSYNEQFF
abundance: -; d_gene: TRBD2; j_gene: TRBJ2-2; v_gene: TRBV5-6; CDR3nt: TGTGCCAGCAGCTCGATACTAGCGGTGAACACCGGGGAGCTGTTTTTT; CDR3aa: CASSSILAVNTGELFF
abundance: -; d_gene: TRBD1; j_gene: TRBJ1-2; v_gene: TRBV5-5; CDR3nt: TGTGCCAGCAGACTGGACAGGAACTATGGCTACACCTTC; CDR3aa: CASRLDRNYGYTF
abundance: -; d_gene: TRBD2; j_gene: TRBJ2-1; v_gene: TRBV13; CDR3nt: TGTGCCAGCAGCTCCCGGGGGAAGGGACTAGTTCGGGACAATGAGCAGTTCTTC; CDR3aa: CASSSRGKGLVRDNEQFF
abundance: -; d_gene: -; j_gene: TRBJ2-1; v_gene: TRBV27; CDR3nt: TGTGCCAGCAAGGCTAGCGCCACCTACAATGAGCAGTTCTTC; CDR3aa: CASKASATYNEQFF
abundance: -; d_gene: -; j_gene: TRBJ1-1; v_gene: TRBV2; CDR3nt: TGTGCCTCCGGCGGGGGGCGGGTGAACACTGAAGCTTTCTTT; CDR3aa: CASGGGRVNTEAFF
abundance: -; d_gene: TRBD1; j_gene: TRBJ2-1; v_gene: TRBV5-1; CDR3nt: TGCGCCAGCAGCTTGACCGGGACAGGGGCCTACAATGAGCAGTTCTTC; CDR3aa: CASSLTGTGAYNEQFF
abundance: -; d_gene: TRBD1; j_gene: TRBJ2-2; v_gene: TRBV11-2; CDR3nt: TGTGCCAGCAGCTTAGGGGACAGGGCAACCGGGGAGCTGTTTTTT; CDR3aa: CASSLGDRATGELFF
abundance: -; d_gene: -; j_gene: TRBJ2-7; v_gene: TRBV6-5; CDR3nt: TGTGCCAGCAGTAAAAGGACGGGGACCTACGAGCAGTACTTC; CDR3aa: CASSKRTGTYEQYF
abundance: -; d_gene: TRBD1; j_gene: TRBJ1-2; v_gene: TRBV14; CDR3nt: TGTGCCAGCAGCCCTTCTCTATTACAGGGGAACTATGGCTACACCTTC; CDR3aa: CASSPSLLQGNYGYTF
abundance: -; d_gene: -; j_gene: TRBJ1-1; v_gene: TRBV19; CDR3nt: TGTGCCAGTAGTCCGGGGGGTTACACTGAAGCTTTCTTT; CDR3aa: CASSPGGYTEAFF
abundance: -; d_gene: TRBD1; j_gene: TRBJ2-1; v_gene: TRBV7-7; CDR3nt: TGTGCTAGCAGCTTAGAGGACAGGGGGGAGCAGTTCTTC; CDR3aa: CASSLEDRGEQFF
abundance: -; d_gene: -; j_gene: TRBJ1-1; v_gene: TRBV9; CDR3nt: TGTGCCAGCAGCGTAGAACCAGCCCGGGACACTGAAGCTTTCTTT; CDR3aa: CASSVEPARDTEAFF
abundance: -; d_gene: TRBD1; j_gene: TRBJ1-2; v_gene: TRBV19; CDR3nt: TGTGCCAGTACCCCGCGGGGACAGGCCATCCCTGGTAACTATGGCTACACCTTC; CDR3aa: CASTPRGQAIPGNYGYTF
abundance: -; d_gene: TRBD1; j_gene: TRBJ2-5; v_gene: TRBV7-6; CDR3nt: TGTGCCAGCAGCAACTACAGGGGGGATGAGACCCAGTACTTC; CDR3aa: CASSNYRGDETQYF
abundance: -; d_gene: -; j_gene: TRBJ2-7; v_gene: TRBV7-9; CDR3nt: TGTGCCAGCAGCTTAGGATCGGCCCTACCGGGCGAGCAGTACTTC; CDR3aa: CASSLGSALPGEQYF
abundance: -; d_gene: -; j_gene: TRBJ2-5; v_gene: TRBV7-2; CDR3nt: TGTGCCAGCAGCCGGATTGGTGGGAGAGAGACCCAGTACTTC; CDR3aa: CASSRIGGRETQYF
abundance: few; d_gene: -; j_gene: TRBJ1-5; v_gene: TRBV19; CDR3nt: TGTGCCAGTAGCTTACCTCGTGGGCTTAATCAGCCCCAGCATTTT; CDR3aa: CASSLPRGLNQPQHF
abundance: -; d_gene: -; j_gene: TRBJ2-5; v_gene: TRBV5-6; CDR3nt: TGTGCCAGCAGCTTGGTTTCGGGGGTAGGGGAGACCCAGTACTTC; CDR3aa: CASSLVSGVGETQYF
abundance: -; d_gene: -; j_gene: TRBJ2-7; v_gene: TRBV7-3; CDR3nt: TGTGCCAGCAGCTTAACTGGGGGCAGAGGCGAGCAGTACTTC; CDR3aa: CASSLTGGRGEQYF
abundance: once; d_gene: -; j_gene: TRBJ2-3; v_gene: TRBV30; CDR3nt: TGTGCCTGGACCGGGTTTAGCGGGTCCTTTGAAAGGGGGGATACGCAGTATTTT; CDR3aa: CAWTGFSGSFERGDTQYF
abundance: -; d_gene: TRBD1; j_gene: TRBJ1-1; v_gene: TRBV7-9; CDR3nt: TGTGCCAGCAGCTTCGGACAGGGACGGACTGAAGCTTTCTTT; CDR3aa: CASSFGQGRTEAFF
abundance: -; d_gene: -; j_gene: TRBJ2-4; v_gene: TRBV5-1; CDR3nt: TGCGCCAGCAGCCCCTCTCCTGGTAGCCGAGGGACCAAAAACATTCAGTACTTC; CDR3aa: CASSPSPGSRGTKNIQYF
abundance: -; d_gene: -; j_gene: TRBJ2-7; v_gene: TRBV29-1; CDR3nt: TGCAGCGTGGAACCGGGACAAGGAATACCGGAGCAGTACTTC; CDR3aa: CSVEPGQGIPEQYF
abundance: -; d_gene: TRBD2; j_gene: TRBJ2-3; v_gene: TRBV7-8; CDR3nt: TGTGCCAGCAGCTTTCCTAGCGGGAGAACAGATACGCAGTATTTT; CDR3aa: CASSFPSGRTDTQYF
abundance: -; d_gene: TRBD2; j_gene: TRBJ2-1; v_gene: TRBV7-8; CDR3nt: TGTGCCAGCAGCTGGACTAGCGGGACTGGGGGGGTCTTC; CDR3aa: CASSWTSGTGGVF
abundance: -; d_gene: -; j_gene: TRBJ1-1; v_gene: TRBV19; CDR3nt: TGTGCCAGCAGACTCGCGGGTCGCCCCTTGAACACTGAAGCTTTCTTT; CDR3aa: CASRLAGRPLNTEAFF
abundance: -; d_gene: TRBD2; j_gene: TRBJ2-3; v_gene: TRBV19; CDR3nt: TGTGCCAGTAGTAATGGCGCGGGAGGGCCCACAGATACGCAGTATTTT; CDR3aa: CASSNGAGGPTDTQYF